A single sample gave rise to the 26 T cell receptor beta chains below, sequenced in a study of blood T cell repertoires in COVID-19. Sequenced by immunoSEQ multiplex PCR; TCRdb stores in-frame clones only, minus some. The sample includes roughly 35,000 clones, around 84% of them seen just once. Sequenced material: peripheral blood. These receptor sequences come from a human donor with acute or convalescent COVID-19. The donor label of this sample is uncertain.

V and J are TRBV10-3 and TRBJ2-7; no reliable D call. The CDR3 consists of 14 residues. The germline CDR1 and CDR2 sequences are ENHRY and SYGVKD. V dropped 4 bases and J dropped 0 bases, with 10 bases sitting between them. CDR3 sequence (DNA): TGTGCCATCAGTGTTGAGGCGTTCTCCTACGAGCAGTACTTC. Translation gives CAISVEAFSYEQYF.

The chain has TRBV7-9 and TRBJ2-2, with D tentatively TRBD1 (6 bases). This CDR3 is built from 15 residues. Germline V gene lookup returns CDR1 SEHNR and CDR2 FQNEAQ (reference sequence). With 5 bases removed from V and 6 bases from J, the gap between germline ends came to 16 bases. The CDR3 protein is CASSRTDGGPGELFF. The CDR3 DNA reads TGTGCCAGCAGCCGGACAGATGGCGGTCCCGGGGAGCTGTTTTTT.

The sample holds a few counts of this clone. J is TRBJ2-1 and V is TRBV20-1, with D possibly being TRBD1 (5 bases). The germline CDR1 and CDR2 sequences are DFQATT and SNEGSKA (reference sequence). V lost 8 bases, J lost 9 bases, and 14 bases lay in between. The CDR3 runs to 11 residues. CDR3 nucleotide sequence: TGCAGTTCACAGGCGGTCCTTGAGCAGTTCTTC. This codes for CSSQAVLEQFF.

This clone occurred once. The chain couples TRBV11-3 to TRBJ2-1, with TRBD1 identical over 7 bases. This CDR3 contains 18 residues. The germline V gene encodes CDR1 SGHNT and CDR2 YENEEA. V dropped 7 bases and J dropped 2; count of bases not matched to a gene: 17. The CDR3 loop reads CASTSSSIGGSAYNEQFF. The CDR3 DNA reads TGTGCCAGCACCTCCTCTTCGATAGGGGGCTCAGCCTACAATGAGCAGTTCTTC.

For the CDR3, the DNA is TGTGCCAGCACCCCAACAGGGTACGCTGGAAACACCATATATTTT. Translating gives CASTPTGYAGNTIYF. V is TRBV11-3 and J is TRBJ1-3; possible D gene TRBD1, 6 bases. Trimming cost V 7 bases and J 2 bases, with 15 bases left between them. CDR3 length equals 15 residues. The germline gives CDR1 SGHNT, CDR2 YENEEA.

The V call is TRBV6-4, the J call TRBJ2-2; D is possibly TRBD1 (6 bases). The germline CDR1 and CDR2 sequences are MRHNA and SNTAGT. Trimming removed 6 bases from V and 4 bases from J, with 9 bases in between. This CDR3 is 13 amino acids long. The CDR3 reads CASSEQGTGELFF. The DNA of the CDR3 is TGTGCCAGCAGCGAACAGGGCACCGGGGAGCTGTTTTTT.

The J gene is TRBJ1-5, the V gene TRBV2, with D possibly matching TRBD1 (6 bases). The CDR3 is 13 amino acids. Trimming left V 8 bases short and J 6 bases short, with 14 bases between. Germline lookup yields CDR1 SNHLY and CDR2 FYNNEI. CDR3 protein: CASQGLVGQPQHF. The CDR3 DNA is TGTGCCAGCCAGGGGTTGGTCGGTCAGCCCCAGCATTTT.

The V call is TRBV10-2, the J call TRBJ1-6, with 7 nucleotides matching TRBD1. Germline CDR1 and CDR2: WSHSY and SAAADI. The V gene end was trimmed by 4 bases and the J gene end by 8 bases; junction bases not matched to a gene: 8. The CDR3 consists of 15 residues. The CDR3 DNA follows: TGCGCCAGCAGTGGAGGCGGGACAGTCCATTCACCCCTCCACTTT. It is translated as CASSGGGTVHSPLHF.

The chain has TRBV10-3 and TRBJ2-3; 7 bases are shared with TRBD2. The CDR3 loop spans 15 amino acids. The germline V gene encodes CDR1 ENHRY and CDR2 SYGVKD. Trimming cost V 3 bases and J 2 bases; bases outside gene matches: 5. The DNA of the CDR3 is TGTGCCATCAGTGACCAGCGGGGATACACAGATACGCAGTATTTT. This translates into CAISDQRGYTDTQYF.

The chain uses TRBV19 and TRBJ1-2, with TRBD1 identical over 10 bases. Germline V gene data show CDR1 as LNHDA and CDR2 as SQIVND (reference sequence). CDR3 length: 14 residues. V shed 7 bases, J shed 4 bases, and the junction held 6 bases outside the gene matches. The DNA for the CDR3 is TGTGCCAGTACTCAGACAGGGGGCAGCTATGGCTACACCTTC. Translating it yields CASTQTGGSYGYTF.

The rearrangement uses TRBV3-1 (or the pseudogene TRBV3-2) and TRBJ1-2; 8 bases are a match to TRBD1. This CDR3 is 14 amino acids long. CDR1 and CDR2 from the germline V gene are LGHDT and YNNKEL (reference sequence). The V and J ends lost 3 bases and 4 bases, in that order; junction bases with no gene match: 4. CDR3 DNA sequence: TGTGCCAGCAGCCAGCAGGGGGCAGGCTATGGCTACACCTTC. Translated: CASSQQGAGYGYTF.

V is TRBV3-1 (or the pseudogene TRBV3-2) and J is TRBJ1-4, with TRBD1 matching 8 bases. V lost 0 bases, J lost 9 bases, and 9 bases stayed unmatched. CDR1 and CDR2 from the germline V gene are LGHDT and YNNKEL (reference sequence). The CDR3 consists of 16 residues. CDR3 coding DNA: TGTGCCAGCAGCCAAGAAGGGACAGGCCGGCGGAAAAAACTGTTTTTT. Amino acids: CASSQEGTGRRKKLFF.

J is TRBJ2-7 and V is TRBV19; perhaps TRBD2 as D (5 bases). Germline lookup yields CDR1 LNHDA and CDR2 SQIVND (reference sequence). The ends were cut back, 6 bases at V and 0 bases at J, with 15 bases in the middle. CDR3 length: 15 residues. The CDR3: CASSLLSGYSYEQYF. As DNA, the CDR3 is TGTGCCAGTAGCCTCTTGTCGGGGTACTCCTACGAGCAGTACTTC.

This clone was counted a single time. The chain combines TRBV5-1 with TRBJ1-1; possibly TRBD1 for D (6 bases). Germline CDR1 is SGHRS and CDR2 is YFSETQ. Deletions cut 4 bases from V and 3 bases from J, with 16 bases between. The CDR3 is 15 amino acids. The CDR3 is CASSPLAGEDTEAFF. For the CDR3, the DNA is TGCGCCAGCAGCCCCCTGGCAGGGGAAGACACTGAAGCTTTCTTT.

The CDR3 loop reads CAISESASGGYGYTF. The CDR3 DNA sequence: TGTGCCATCAGTGAGTCGGCCTCCGGGGGCTATGGCTACACCTTC. The V call is TRBV10-3, the J call TRBJ1-2; maybe TRBD1 (5 bases). The CDR3 totals 15 residues. Germline V lookup: CDR1 ENHRY, CDR2 SYGVKD. Trimming stripped 0 bases from V and 4 bases from J, with 12 bases between.

This sequence joins TRBV5-1 and TRBJ1-6; D possibly corresponds to TRBD1 (6 bases). The CDR3 extends over 15 amino acids. Germline V CDR1 and CDR2: SGHRS, YFSETQ. V was shortened by 0 bases and J by 7 bases, with 11 bases between the two germline ends. CDR3 protein: CASSLDGGLNSPLHF. DNA of the CDR3: TGCGCCAGCAGCTTGGATGGGGGCCTGAATTCACCCCTCCACTTT.

The chain has TRBV18 and TRBJ1-4; tentative D call: TRBD1 (6 bases). CDR3 length equals 15 residues. Germline V CDR1 and CDR2: KGHSH, LQKENI. The V gene lost 3 bases and the J gene lost 7 bases, with 15 bases spanning the gap. The CDR3: CASSPIQGLSEKLFF. CDR3 sequence (DNA): TGTGCCAGCTCACCTATACAGGGCCTCAGTGAAAAACTGTTTTTT.

This clone appeared once. The gene calls are TRBV3-1 (or the pseudogene TRBV3-2) and TRBJ1-5, with 7 bases fitting TRBD1. The CDR3 contains 15 residues. The J segment lost 4 bases and the V segment lost 5 bases, leaving 8 bases of the junction unmatched. The germline gives CDR1 LGHDT, CDR2 YNNKEL (reference sequence). CDR3 residues: CASSDWGQNNQPQHF. In nucleotides, the CDR3 is TGTGCCAGCAGCGATTGGGGACAGAATAATCAGCCCCAGCATTTT.

CDR3 DNA sequence: TGTGCCTGGAGTGAGTGGACAGGGGACTTGAACACTGAAGCTTTCTTT. Protein: CAWSEWTGDLNTEAFF. The genes are TRBV30 and TRBJ1-1; 9 bases are shared with TRBD1. The CDR3 contains 16 residues. Germline CDR1 reads GTSNPN; CDR2 reads SVGIG (reference sequence). V shed 1 base, J shed 0 bases, and the junction held 6 bases outside the gene matches.

This clone was recorded once. The genes are TRBV6-5 and TRBJ2-5, with D perhaps TRBD1 (5 bases). The CDR3 extends over 13 amino acids. Trimming shortened V by 5 bases and J by 5 bases, and 12 bases separated the two germline ends. CDR1 is MNHEY, CDR2 SVGAGI, per germline. The CDR3 coding sequence is TGTGCCAGCAGTCTCAGGGTTTGGGAGACCCAGTACTTC. Translating gives CASSLRVWETQYF.

The chain combines TRBV12-3 or TRBV12-4 with TRBJ1-1; D might be TRBD1 (6 bases). V lost 6 bases and J 5 bases, leaving 13 bases between the germline ends. The CDR3 runs 13 residues. The CDR3 region has the DNA TGTGCCAGCAGCCAACAGGGTTTAACTGAAGCTTTCTTT. Residues: CASSQQGLTEAFF.

This clone came up once. The J gene is TRBJ2-7, the V gene TRBV27, with 11 bases identical to TRBD2. Germline CDR1 MNHEY, CDR2 SMNVEV (reference sequence). This CDR3 has 15 residues. J was trimmed by 1 base and V by 3 bases; bases with no gene match: 2. CDR3 sequence reads: CASSFLAGGSYEQYF. CDR3 DNA sequence: TGTGCCAGCAGTTTTTTAGCGGGAGGGTCCTACGAGCAGTACTTC.

The DNA for the CDR3 is TGTGCCAGCAGCCAAGGACTAGCGGGAGGGGCAGATACGCAGTATTTT. It codes for CASSQGLAGGADTQYF. V and J are TRBV7-3 and TRBJ2-3; 15 bases map to TRBD2. CDR1 SGHTA and CDR2 FQGTGA come from the germline V gene. This CDR3 is built from 16 residues. Trimming cost V 5 bases and J 4 bases; bases outside gene matches: 4.

CDR3 amino acids: CASSLFSGGGDTQYF. CDR3 DNA: TGTGCCAGCAGCTTGTTCTCGGGGGGTGGCGATACGCAGTATTTT. The chain uses TRBV5-5 and TRBJ2-3; 7 bases are a match to TRBD2. V was clipped by 1 base and J by 6 bases; unmatched bases: 8. CDR1 is SGHKS and CDR2 is YYEKEE in the germline V gene (reference sequence). The CDR3 covers 15 residues.

This chain joins TRBV30 and TRBJ2-5; TRBD2 agrees at 7 bases. This CDR3 contains 14 residues. Germline CDR1 GTSNPN, CDR2 SVGIG (reference sequence). The junction had 8 bases not matched to a gene; V was cut back by 3 bases and J by 4 bases. The CDR3 coding sequence is TGTGCCTGGAGGGGGCAGGGAGGGCGAGAGACCCAGTACTTC. Its protein is CAWRGQGGRETQYF.

This rearrangement joins TRBV9 to TRBJ2-1; 10 bases are a match to TRBD1. Germline values: CDR1 SGDLS, CDR2 YYNGEE. This CDR3 comprises 16 residues. V lost 3 bases and J lost 8; bases outside the gene matches: 11. The CDR3 is CASSETGTGAMDEQFF. CDR3 DNA sequence: TGTGCCAGCAGCGAAACCGGGACAGGGGCTATGGATGAGCAGTTCTTC. Based on the CDR3 plus reference TRBV9 and TRBJ2-1, the full variable domain is DSGVTQTPKHLITATGQRVTLRCSPRSGDLSVYWYQQSLDQGLQFLIQYYNGEERAKGNILERFSAQQFPDLHSELNLSSLELGDSALYFCASSETGTGAMDEQFFGPGTRLTVL.